Sequencing of this TCR beta chain was carried out in a study of beta chain features in type 1 diabetes. Germline V gives CDR1 SGHRS, CDR2 YFSETQ. Trimming took off 0 bases at V and 7 bases at J, with 10 bases between the two ends. The CDR3 is 14 amino acids. Study findings and constraints: For Type 1 diabetes patients, all four CD4+ subsets carried TCRB CDR3s that were moderately but significantly shorter. Compared to healthy donors, patients appeared to have naive, central memory and Treg TCRB repertoires that were more alike. For type 1 diabetes patients, VDJ junctions showed fewer insertions and more deletions.

The study reverse transcribed the entire isolated RNA, so it sequenced expressed TCRB transcripts. Some clones are missing from TCRdb's copy, which holds only in-frame ones; the method was immunoSEQ multiplex PCR. This sample has 120,000 to 150,000 clones; 10% to 15% occur once, and the top ten carry 1.3%. This clone was seen only a few times. Its antigen is not known. Central memory, naive, regulatory and stem cell-like memory CD4+ cells were sorted by CD45RO/CCR7/CD25/CD127/CD95/CD27. This clonotype originated in a man aged 18 to 35 with type 1 diabetes. V and J are TRBV5-1 and TRBJ1-4, with a possible D match to TRBD1 (5 bases). Input material: central memory CD4+ T cells from blood. The CDR3 DNA is TGCGCCAGCAGCTTGGTGGGGCAGAGTGAAAAACTGTTTTTT. The encoded protein is CASSLVGQSEKLFF.